The rows below give T cell receptor beta chains drawn from one sample of a study of cytomegalovirus exposure and HLA in healthy donors. Produced via immunoSEQ multiplex PCR; TCRdb's table is partial and in-frame only. The sample lists roughly 100,000 clones; over 12% were seen once. Sequences were obtained from PBMCs. These TCRs come from a female donor in good health and CMV-seronegative. Each CDR3 is given with its conserved first and last residue. Each record gives: V gene, clone size, D gene, J gene, CDR3 DNA, CDR3 protein. D genes are given only for firm matches. Expanded clones are given a class, and other clones once, few, many or no size at all.

V: TRBV29-1
size: few
D: TRBD2
J: TRBJ2-7
DNA: TGCAGCGCGAAGACTAGCGCCTACGAGCAGTACTTC
CDR3: CSAKTSAYEQYF

V: TRBV9
size: few
D: TRBD2
J: TRBJ2-2
DNA: TGTGCCAGCAGCGTAGGTCAGGCGGGAGGGAGGACCGGGGAGCTGTTTTTT
CDR3: CASSVGQAGGRTGELFF

V: TRBV9
size: few
D: TRBD1
J: TRBJ2-7
DNA: TGTGCCAGCAGCGAGCGACCGACAGGGCCCTACGAGCAGTACTTC
CDR3: CASSERPTGPYEQYF

V: TRBV30
size: .
D: TRBD2
J: TRBJ2-1
DNA: TGTGCCTGGACGGGACTAGCGGGGTATAATGAGCAGTTCTTC
CDR3: CAWTGLAGYNEQFF

V: TRBV20-1
size: few
D: .
J: TRBJ2-3
DNA: TGCAGTGCCTCTAGCACAGATACGCAGTATTTT
CDR3: CSASSTDTQYF

V: TRBV29-1
size: few
D: .
J: TRBJ2-3
DNA: TGCAGCGTTGAAATCGCCCCGGACTACACAGATACGCAGTATTTT
CDR3: CSVEIAPDYTDTQYF

V: TRBV9
size: .
D: TRBD2
J: TRBJ2-1
DNA: TGTGCCAGCAGGGGCGGGGGGGCGTCCTACAATGAGCAGTTCTTC
CDR3: CASRGGGASYNEQFF

V: TRBV6-5
size: .
D: TRBD1
J: TRBJ2-7
DNA: TGTGTCAGCAGTTACTCCGGGACAGGGATCTACGAGCAGTACTTC
CDR3: CVSSYSGTGIYEQYF

V: TRBV5-1
size: few
D: .
J: TRBJ2-1
DNA: TGCGCCAGCAGCAAGAAAGGGGGCAATGAGCAGTTCTTC
CDR3: CASSKKGGNEQFF

V: TRBV7-9
size: few
D: TRBD2
J: TRBJ2-5
DNA: TGTGCCAGCAGCCCAACTAGCGTTCAAGAGACCCAGTACTTC
CDR3: CASSPTSVQETQYF

V: TRBV11-3
size: .
D: .
J: TRBJ2-3
DNA: TGTGCCAGCAGCTTAGGACGGGGGATCGGCACAGATACGCAGTATTTT
CDR3: CASSLGRGIGTDTQYF

V: TRBV10-2
size: .
D: .
J: TRBJ1-2
DNA: TGCGCCAGCAGTGAGACAGGGAGACACTATGGCTACACCTTC
CDR3: CASSETGRHYGYTF

V: TRBV19
size: .
D: .
J: TRBJ1-3
DNA: TGTGCCAGTAGTATGTCTGCACGAGGGATCTCTGGAAACACCATATATTTT
CDR3: CASSMSARGISGNTIYF

V: TRBV7-2
size: few
D: .
J: TRBJ2-7
DNA: TGTGCCAGCAGCCCGGGATCTTACGAGCAGTACTTC
CDR3: CASSPGSYEQYF

V: TRBV28
size: few
D: .
J: TRBJ1-4
DNA: TGTGCCAGCAGTTATACTTCCCTCAGCGCAACTAATGAAAAACTGTTTTTT
CDR3: CASSYTSLSATNEKLFF

V: TRBV6-1
size: .
D: TRBD1
J: TRBJ1-1
DNA: TGTGCCAGCAGTGTACGGACAGGACACACTGAAGCTTTCTTT
CDR3: CASSVRTGHTEAFF

V: TRBV19
size: few
D: TRBD1
J: TRBJ1-5
DNA: TGTGCCAGTAGTATCCTCCCTACCGGGACAGGGGGGCAGCCCCAGCATTTT
CDR3: CASSILPTGTGGQPQHF

V: TRBV10-3
size: few
D: .
J: TRBJ1-2
DNA: TGTGCCATCAGTGCCGTGAGGGCGCATGGCTACACCTTC
CDR3: CAISAVRAHGYTF

V: TRBV19
size: .
D: .
J: TRBJ1-6
DNA: TGTGCCAGTACCGCGGAGGGTTTTTATAATTCACCCCTCCACTTT
CDR3: CASTAEGFYNSPLHF

V: TRBV5-6
size: few
D: .
J: TRBJ1-2
DNA: TGTGCCAGCAGCTTGGGAGCAACAGGGCAATCTAACTATGGCTACACCTTC
CDR3: CASSLGATGQSNYGYTF

V: TRBV28
size: .
D: .
J: TRBJ1-1
DNA: TGTGCCAGCGCCGAGGACGCAGGGCTCTTCACTGAAGCTTTCTTT
CDR3: CASAEDAGLFTEAFF

V: TRBV28
size: few
D: TRBD2
J: TRBJ2-1
DNA: TGTGCCAGCAGTTCCCTTGGGGGAGGGCCGGGGAATGAGCAGTTCTTC
CDR3: CASSSLGGGPGNEQFF

V: TRBV4-3
size: .
D: .
J: TRBJ1-5
DNA: TGCGCCAGCAGCCAAAACTTAGGGGATCAGGCCCAGCATTTT
CDR3: CASSQNLGDQAQHF

V: TRBV25-1
size: .
D: .
J: TRBJ1-6
DNA: TGTGCCAGCAGTGATCCCCTACGGACAGTTAATTCACCCCTCCACTTT
CDR3: CASSDPLRTVNSPLHF

V: TRBV7-9
size: .
D: .
J: TRBJ1-2
DNA: TGTGCCAGCAGCTCGGGCGCAGGGATCTATGGCTACACCTTC
CDR3: CASSSGAGIYGYTF

V: TRBV28
size: .
D: TRBD1
J: TRBJ1-5
DNA: TGTGCCAGTACAGGGGTTTCTAGCAATCAGCCCCAGCATTTT
CDR3: CASTGVSSNQPQHF

V: TRBV5-1
size: .
D: .
J: TRBJ2-7
DNA: TGCGCCAGCAGCTCCGAACGGGGGGCGACGTACGAGCAGTACTTC
CDR3: CASSSERGATYEQYF

V: TRBV13
size: .
D: .
J: TRBJ2-7
DNA: TGTGCCAGCAGCTTATTGGGGGGAAGGACGGGCGAGCAGTACTTC
CDR3: CASSLLGGRTGEQYF

V: TRBV7-9
size: .
D: TRBD1
J: TRBJ1-5
DNA: TGTGCCAGCAGCTTAGGGGACAGGGTTGAGCCCCAGCATTTT
CDR3: CASSLGDRVEPQHF

V: TRBV7-2
size: few
D: .
J: TRBJ2-3
DNA: TGTGCCAGCAGCTTAGGGCATAGCACAGATACGCAGTATTTT
CDR3: CASSLGHSTDTQYF

V: TRBV4-1
size: few
D: .
J: TRBJ2-7
DNA: TGCGCCAGCAGCCAGACCGGGACACTAACTACCTACGAGCAGTACTTC
CDR3: CASSQTGTLTTYEQYF

V: TRBV6-6
size: many
D: .
J: TRBJ1-4
DNA: TGTGCCAGCAGGCCGGGACCGTCGGGGGAGTTTTTT
CDR3: CASRPGPSGEFF

V: TRBV30
size: .
D: .
J: TRBJ1-5
DNA: TGTGCCTTTAGCACGGGGACTGGTGGTCAGCCCCAGCATTTT
CDR3: CAFSTGTGGQPQHF